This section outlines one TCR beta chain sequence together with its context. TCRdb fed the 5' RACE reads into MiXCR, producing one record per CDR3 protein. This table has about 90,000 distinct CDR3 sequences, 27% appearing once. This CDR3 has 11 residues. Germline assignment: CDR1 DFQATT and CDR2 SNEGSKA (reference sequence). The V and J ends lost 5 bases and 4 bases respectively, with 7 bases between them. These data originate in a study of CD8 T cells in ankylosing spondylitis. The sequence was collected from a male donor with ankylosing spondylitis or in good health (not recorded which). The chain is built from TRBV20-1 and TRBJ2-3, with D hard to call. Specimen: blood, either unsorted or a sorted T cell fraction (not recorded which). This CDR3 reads CSAENPDTQYF. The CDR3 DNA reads TGCAGTGCTGAGAACCCAGATACGCAGTATTTT.